This TCR beta chain was identified in a study of T cell responses to AZD1222 COVID-19 vaccine. Notes on the study in general: An increase in Spike-specific TCR breadth and depth was observed after two AZD1222 doses. Donors were largely white British and mainly female; clonal diversity was possibly underestimated. Spike-wide vaccine-associated CD4 TCRs dominated at 160-218 and 743-854. Repertoire sampling was restricted to post-peak T cell response timepoints.

Libraries were prepared by immunoSEQ multiplex PCR; TCRdb keeps only in-frame clonotypes and omits some of them. Found here are approximately 220,000 clones, under 95% of them singletons; the top ten hold about 1%. On this clone: What it recognizes is unknown.

Germline V lookup: CDR1 SGHKS, CDR2 YYEKEE (reference sequence). Trimming pared 2 bases from V and 7 bases from J, leaving 12 bases between. The length of the CDR3 is 13 residues. The origin of this receptor is an adult in good health. The sample consisted of peripheral blood, taken on day 0 of MenACWY control vaccination. V usage is TRBV5-5 and J usage is TRBJ1-1; D is undetermined. The CDR3 here is CASSLSAAVEAFF. The CDR3 bases are TGTGCCAGCAGCTTATCGGCGGCTGTTGAAGCTTTCTTT.